Listed below are T cell receptor beta chains from one sample, sequenced in a study of T cell repertoires in cytomegalovirus infection. TCRdb re-called the reads with MiXCR, one entry per CDR3 protein. The sample lists some 150,000 distinct CDR3 sequences, about 31% seen once, with about 52% in the top ten. Antigens of these TCRs are unknown. Sequences were derived from CD8+ T cells from cultured PBMCs, sampled from culture after CMV antigen stimulation. The receptor set was obtained from a human donor in good health (CMV status not recorded). Some clones in this sample may be carry-over from other donors' samples. The CDR3 runs from the conserved cysteine through the conserved F or W. Each record gives: V gene, D gene, clone size, J gene, CDR3 length, CDR3 DNA, CDR3 protein. D genes are given only for firm matches. Clone size, where shown, is once, few, many, or a class for clones that have expanded.

>TRBV12-3/TRBV12-4|NA|NA|TRBJ2-4|14
TGTGCCAGCAGTTTTGATGGGGGGCAAAACATTCAGTACTTC
CASSFDGGQNIQYF
>TRBV28|NA|NA|TRBJ1-5|15
TGTGCCAGCAGTTTGACACGGACGGACAATCAGCCCCAGCATTTT
CASSLTRTDNQPQHF
>TRBV12-3/TRBV12-4|NA|many|TRBJ1-3|11
TGTGCCAGCAGTTTCGGAAACACCATATATTTT
CASSFGNTIYF
>TRBV28|NA|NA|TRBJ2-4|16
TGTGCCAGCAGTTCGGGATCCTATGGGACCAAAAACATTCAGTACTTC
CASSSGSYGTKNIQYF
>TRBV10-3|NA|NA|TRBJ1-2|15
TGTGCCATCAGTGACGGAGGGGAGAATAACTATGGCTACACCTTC
CAISDGGENNYGYTF
>TRBV28|TRBD1|NA|TRBJ2-5|14
TGTGCCAGCAGTTTATGGACAGGGGGGGAGACCCAGTACTTC
CASSLWTGGETQYF
>TRBV19|NA|NA|TRBJ1-2|16
TGTGCCAGTAAGGAGTATCACCGGGACTCCCAAAAGGGCTACACCTTC
CASKEYHRDSQKGYTF
>TRBV27|TRBD1|few|TRBJ1-1|12
TGTGCCAGCAGCGACAGGGGGGAAGAAGCTTTCTTT
CASSDRGEEAFF
>TRBV6-1|NA|few|TRBJ2-7|15
TGTGCCAGCAGCCAATTAGGGGCCAGCTCCTACGAGCAGTACTTC
CASSQLGASSYEQYF
>TRBV7-6|TRBD1|NA|TRBJ2-2|16
TGTGCCAGCAGCAACCTAGGGACAGGGAATTTCGGGGAGCTGTTTTTT
CASSNLGTGNFGELFF
>TRBV27|NA|NA|TRBJ2-1|13
TGTGCCAGCAGTTTGCAGCTATTGAATGAGCAGATCTTC
CASSLQLLNEQIF
>TRBV7-8|NA|NA|TRBJ2-7|16
TGTGCCAGCAGCTTAACGAGTCCCGGATTATCCTACGAGCAGTACTTC
CASSLTSPGLSYEQYF
>TRBV4-1|NA|many|TRBJ1-1|14
TGCGCCAGCAGCCAAGTTGGGGGAACAGGAGAAGCTTTCTTT
CASSQVGGTGEAFF
>TRBV12-3/TRBV12-4|TRBD2|NA|TRBJ2-1|12
TGTGCCAGCAGTCGGGGGGAGATTGAGCAGTTCTTC
CASSRGEIEQFF
>TRBV7-2|NA|many|TRBJ1-6|17
TGTGCCAGCAGCTTAGGGACAGTCCGCTCCTATAATTCACCCCTCCACTTT
CASSLGTVRSYNSPLHF
>TRBV28|NA|once|TRBJ1-1|15
TGTGCCAGCAAGGTGCAGGGACTCATGAACACTGAAGCTTTCTTT
CASKVQGLMNTEAFF
>TRBV29-1|TRBD2|many|TRBJ2-5|12
TGCAGCGTACAAAGCGGGGCGGAGACCCAGTACTTC
CSVQSGAETQYF
>TRBV5-4|NA|few|TRBJ1-2|12
TGTGCCAGCCGAGGCGGATTCTATGGCTACACCTTC
CASRGGFYGYTF
>TRBV7-9|NA|NA|TRBJ1-3|13
TGTGCCAGCAGCGGGGACTCTGGGAACACCATATATTTT
CASSGDSGNTIYF
>TRBV5-6|NA|NA|TRBJ2-1|15
TGTGCCAGCAGCTTGGATGGACTCGGCTACAATGAGCAGTTCTTC
CASSLDGLGYNEQFF
>TRBV5-1|NA|NA|TRBJ2-1|15
TGCGCCAGCAGCTTGGTTGACCCCAAGTACAATGAGCAGTTCTTC
CASSLVDPKYNEQFF
>TRBV2|TRBD1|NA|TRBJ2-1|12
TGTGCCAGCAGGGACAGGGTTGATGAGCAGTTCTTC
CASRDRVDEQFF
>TRBV5-1|TRBD1|NA|TRBJ2-1|15
TGCGCCAGCAGCAGGGGGACAGGGGGATACAATGAGCAGTTCTTC
CASSRGTGGYNEQFF
>TRBV7-8|TRBD1|NA|TRBJ2-7|14
TGTGCCAGCAGCCCGACGGGACAGCCCCTTGGGCAGTACTTC
CASSPTGQPLGQYF
>TRBV7-2|NA|NA|TRBJ2-7|12
TGTGCCTGCAGCTTAGGCCCTTACGAGCAGTACTTC
CACSLGPYEQYF
>TRBV13|TRBD1|NA|TRBJ2-1|15
TGTGCCAGCAGCTTGGGACAGGGGGTGGACAATGAGCAGTTCTTC
CASSLGQGVDNEQFF
>TRBV19|NA|NA|TRBJ2-3|13
TGTGCCAGTAGTATAGCCCTACGGGATACGCAGTATTTT
CASSIALRDTQYF
>TRBV25-1|NA|few|TRBJ1-1|15
TGTGCCAGCAGTGAATGGGGGGGTGTCGGCACTGAAGCTTTCTTT
CASSEWGGVGTEAFF
>TRBV7-6|NA|NA|TRBJ2-1|17
TGTGCCAGCAGCTTAGTGGGAGGGGGAAGCTCCTACAATGAGCAGTTCTTC
CASSLVGGGSSYNEQFF
>TRBV20-1|NA|NA|TRBJ2-1|14
TGCAGTGCTAGAGATGAGAGGGCTTACAATGAGCAGTTCTTC
CSARDERAYNEQFF
>TRBV7-6|TRBD1|NA|TRBJ1-1|16
TGTGCCAGCAGCTTAGCACAGGGGCGACTGGGGACTGAAGCTTTCTTT
CASSLAQGRLGTEAFF
>TRBV20-1|NA|few|TRBJ1-4|13
TGCAGCGCTCAAGGGGGGCCTTGGGAAAAACTGTTTTTT
CSAQGGPWEKLFF
>TRBV6-6|NA|few|TRBJ1-5|14
TGTGCCAGCAGTTACTCGGAATGGCAGTGGCCCCAGCATTTT
CASSYSEWQWPQHF
>TRBV9|NA|NA|TRBJ2-3|16
TGTGCCAGCAGCCCCAGACTAGGGGGGGTCCCAGATACGCAGTATTTT
CASSPRLGGVPDTQYF
>TRBV9|NA|few|TRBJ2-7|15
TGTGCCAGCAGCGCCGCCGGGACTGTGCCCTACGAGCAGTACTTC
CASSAAGTVPYEQYF
>TRBV12-3/TRBV12-4|NA|many|TRBJ1-5|9
TGTGCCAGCGGGCAGCCCCAGCATTTT
CASGQPQHF
>TRBV6-2/TRBV6-3|NA|NA|TRBJ1-1|12
TGTGCCAGCAGTTACTCACAGACGGGCGCTTTCTTT
CASSYSQTGAFF
>TRBV4-1|TRBD1|few|TRBJ2-7|15
TGCGCCAGCAGCCAAGGCCCCAGGGGGTCCTACGAGCAGTACTTC
CASSQGPRGSYEQYF
>TRBV7-8|NA|medium-sized|TRBJ1-1|17
TGTGCCAGCAGCCCGACGGGGACCTGGGTTGAGAACACTGAAGCTTTCTTT
CASSPTGTWVENTEAFF
>TRBV24-1|NA|NA|TRBJ2-1|16
TGTGCCACCAGTGATTTCCCTCTTGACAGATATGGGCTTCAGTTCTTC
CATSDFPLDRYGLQFF
>TRBV7-2|NA|NA|TRBJ1-3|14
TGTGCCAGCAGCTTAGCCGGGACTGGAAACACCATATATTTT
CASSLAGTGNTIYF